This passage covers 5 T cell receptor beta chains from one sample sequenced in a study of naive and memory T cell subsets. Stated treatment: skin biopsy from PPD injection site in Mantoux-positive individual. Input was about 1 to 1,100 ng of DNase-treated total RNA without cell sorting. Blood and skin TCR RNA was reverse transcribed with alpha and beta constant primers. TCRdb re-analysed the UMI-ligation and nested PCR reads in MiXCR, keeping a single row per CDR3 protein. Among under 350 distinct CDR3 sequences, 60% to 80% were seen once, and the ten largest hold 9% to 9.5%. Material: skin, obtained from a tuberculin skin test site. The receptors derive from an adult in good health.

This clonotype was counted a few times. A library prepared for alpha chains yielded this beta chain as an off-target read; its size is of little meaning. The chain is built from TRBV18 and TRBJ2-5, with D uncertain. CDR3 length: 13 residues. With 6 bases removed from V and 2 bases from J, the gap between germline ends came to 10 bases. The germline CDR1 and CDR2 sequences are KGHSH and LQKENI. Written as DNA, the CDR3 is TGTGCCAGCTCCGTTGCTTTACAAGAGACCCAGTACTTC. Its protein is CASSVALQETQYF. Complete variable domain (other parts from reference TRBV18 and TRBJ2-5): NAGVMQNPRHLVRRRGQEARLRCSPMKGHSHVYWYRQLPEEGLKFMVYLQKENIIDESGMPKERFSAEFPKEGPSILRIQQVVRGDSAAYFCASSVALQETQYFGPGTRLLVL.

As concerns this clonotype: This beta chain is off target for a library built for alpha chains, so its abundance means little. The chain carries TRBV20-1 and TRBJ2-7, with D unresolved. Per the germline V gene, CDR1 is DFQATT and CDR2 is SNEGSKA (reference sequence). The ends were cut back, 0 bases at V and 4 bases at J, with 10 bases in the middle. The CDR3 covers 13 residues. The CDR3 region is CSARDRLEYEQYF. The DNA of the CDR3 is TGCAGTGCTAGAGATCGGCTTGAATACGAGCAGTACTTC.

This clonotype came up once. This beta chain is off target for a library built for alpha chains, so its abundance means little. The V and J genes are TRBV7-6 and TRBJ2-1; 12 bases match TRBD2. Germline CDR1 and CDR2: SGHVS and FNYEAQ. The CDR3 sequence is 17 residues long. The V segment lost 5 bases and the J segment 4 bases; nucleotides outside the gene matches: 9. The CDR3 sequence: CASSPWTSGANYNEQFF. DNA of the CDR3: TGTGCCAGCAGCCCCTGGACTAGCGGGGCTAATTACAATGAGCAGTTCTTC.

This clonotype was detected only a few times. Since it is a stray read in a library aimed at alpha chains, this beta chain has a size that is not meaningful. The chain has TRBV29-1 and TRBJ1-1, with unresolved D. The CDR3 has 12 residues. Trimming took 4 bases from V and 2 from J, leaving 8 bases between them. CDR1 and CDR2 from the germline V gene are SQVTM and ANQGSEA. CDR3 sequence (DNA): TGCAGCGTTGGCGGTTCCAACACTGAAGCTTTCTTT. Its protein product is CSVGGSNTEAFF.

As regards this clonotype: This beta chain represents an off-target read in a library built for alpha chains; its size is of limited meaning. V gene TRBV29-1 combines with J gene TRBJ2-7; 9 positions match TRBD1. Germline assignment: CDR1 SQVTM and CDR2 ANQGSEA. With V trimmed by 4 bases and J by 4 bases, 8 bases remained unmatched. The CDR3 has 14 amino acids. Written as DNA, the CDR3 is TGCAGCGTTGTGAGTGGGACAGGGTTGTACGAGCAGTACTTC. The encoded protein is CSVVSGTGLYEQYF.